This TCR beta chain is from a study of beta chain features in type 1 diabetes. Concerning this clone itself: Its antigen is not identified.

Trimming removed 1 base at V and 3 bases at J, with 12 bases between. Germline V gives CDR1 SGDLS, CDR2 YYNGEE. The length of the CDR3 is 15 residues. General study results and limits: Type 1 diabetes patients showed a moderate but significant shortening of TCRB CDR3s in all four CD4+ subsets.

The study reverse transcribed the entire isolated RNA, so it sequenced expressed TCRB transcripts. Here immunoSEQ multiplex PCR was the method, and the copy in TCRdb shows in-frame clones only, minus some. The table lists just over 450,000 clones, over 25% of them singletons. This sequence was found in a man in his late teens or twenties in good health. The rearrangement uses TRBV9 and TRBJ2-3; possibly TRBD2 for D (7 bases). The sequenced sample consisted of naive CD4+ T cells from blood. The CDR3 sequence: CASSVKQGGTDTQYF. In nucleotides, the CDR3 is TGTGCCAGCAGCGTAAAACAGGGAGGGACAGATACGCAGTATTTT.